This passage covers 23 T cell receptor beta chains from one sample sequenced in a study of tissue T cells after allogeneic stem cell transplantation. Regarding time point: mouse harvest day 7 after allogeneic transplant. Tail vein injection delivered 10^7 T-cell-depleted bone marrow cells and 10^6 splenic CD5+ T cells. Method: immunoSEQ multiplex PCR; TCRdb's copy keeps in-frame clones and lacks some. The sample carries just over 8,500 clones, 35% to 50% recorded once. Specimen: skin. The receptor source for this set is a female BALB/c mouse given C57BL/6 T cells with graft-versus-host disease after an allogeneic hematopoietic cell transplant.

A remark on this clone: Genes here carry mouse names. The CDR3 end falls 1 residue outside the read, so it is completed with the germline J gene. The chain employs TRBV19 and TRBJ1-1, with TRBD1 as a possible D gene (6 bases). Between the trimmed V and J ends, which lost 0 bases and 6 bases, there was a span of 9 bases. Germline assignment: CDR1 FNHDT and CDR2 SITEND (reference sequence). The CDR3 is made up of 13 amino acids. CDR3 protein: CASSIARQAEVFF. The sequenced CDR3 bases are TGTGCCAGCAGTATAGCTCGACAGGCAGAAGTCTTC.

Concerning this clone: The listed genes are named as in mouse. The read terminates 1 residue before the CDR3 end, so the remaining end is supplied by the germline J gene. This chain links TRBV5 with TRBJ2-3; TRBD2 matches 10 bases. The CDR3 is 17 residues long. Germline values: CDR1 LGHNA, CDR2 YNLKQL (reference sequence). Trimming took 3 bases from V and 0 from J; bases not matched to a gene: 6. Here the CDR3 reads CASSHRDWGGSAETLYF. Partial CDR3 DNA: TGTGCCAGCAGCCATAGGGACTGGGGAGGAAGTGCAGAAACGCTGTAT.

This clone was observed a handful of times. Here the gene names and germline are mouse. The read stops 1 residue short of the end of the CDR3; the missing end is completed from the germline J gene. The V and J genes are TRBV14 and TRBJ2-1; unclear D gene. CDR3 length: 12 residues. Germline V lookup: CDR1 SGHDT, CDR2 FRDEAV. Deletions cut 2 bases from V and 1 base from J, with 1 base between. The CDR3 DNA, read in part, is TGTGCCAGCAGTTTAAACTATGCTGAGCAGTTC. Amino acids: CASSLNYAEQF. The CDR3, in full, reads CASSLNYAEQFF.

On this clone: Mouse names are used for the genes. The read halts 1 residue ahead of the CDR3 end, with the missing end drawn from the germline J gene. The chain combines TRBV3 with TRBJ1-4; D is unresolved. Trimming removed 8 bases from V and 3 bases from J, with 7 bases in between. Germline lookup yields CDR1 SNHLY and CDR2 FYNGKV (reference sequence). The CDR3 loop spans 12 amino acids. CDR3 region: CASAGTNERLFF. The covered CDR3 bases are TGTGCCAGCGCGGGTACCAACGAAAGATTATTT.

This clone occurred a few times. Gene and germline names: mouse. The read ends 1 residue before the CDR3 terminus; that terminus is restored from the germline J gene. The V and J genes are TRBV26 and TRBJ1-3; D is ambiguous. Trimming cost V 0 bases and J 0 bases, with 6 bases left between them. Germline CDR1 KGHPV, CDR2 FQNQEV (reference sequence). This CDR3 has 15 residues. CDR3 residues: CASSLSPNSGNTLYF. CDR3 bases read: TGTGCCAGCAGTCTGTCTCCAAATTCTGGAAATACGCTCTAT.

This clone appeared a few times. Germline and genes: mouse. The CDR3 end lies 1 residue beyond the end of the read and is filled in from the germline J gene. V usage is TRBV26 and J usage is TRBJ2-5, with D maybe TRBD1 (7 bases). The germline CDR1 and CDR2 sequences are KGHPV and FQNQEV (reference sequence). This CDR3 region has 16 residues. Trimming shortened V by 4 bases and J by 2 bases, and 16 bases separated the two germline ends. The sequenced part of the CDR3 DNA is TGTGCCAGCAGTCCGTTTATAGGGGGCGTCCAAGACACCCAGTAC. As protein: CASSPFIGGVQDTQY. The entire CDR3 protein reads CASSPFIGGVQDTQYF.

This clone has just one count. These gene names are mouse names. Read data end 1 residue before the CDR3 end; the end is taken from the germline J gene. V usage is TRBV3 and J usage is TRBJ2-4, with no clear D. Germline CDR1 SNHLY, CDR2 FYNGKV (reference sequence). The CDR3 sequence is 13 residues long. V gave up 5 bases and J gave up 0 bases, with 6 bases separating them. This CDR3 is CASSPTSQNTLYF. Partial CDR3 DNA: TGTGCCAGCAGCCCGACTAGTCAAAACACCTTGTAC.

This clone was seen a few times. Here the gene names and germline are mouse. The CDR3 extends 1 residue past the end of the read, so its final part is completed from the germline J gene. The rearrangement joins TRBV26 to TRBJ1-1, with 7 bases aligning to TRBD1. This CDR3 contains 14 residues. With V trimmed by 2 bases and J by 4 bases, 4 bases remained unmatched. Per the germline V gene, CDR1 is KGHPV and CDR2 is FQNQEV (reference sequence). The CDR3 reads CASSLRGGGTEVFF. The sequenced CDR3 bases are TGTGCCAGCAGTCTGAGAGGGGGCGGCACAGAAGTCTTC.

As for this clone: Gene labels here are mouse ones. The sequence runs out 1 residue before the end of the CDR3; the remainder is reconstructed from the germline J gene. The gene calls are TRBV20 and TRBJ2-3, with D possibly TRBD1 on 6 matching bases. Looked up from germline, CDR1 is GFQATS and CDR2 is STVNSAI. V lost 1 base to trimming and J lost 0 bases, with 8 bases between them. The CDR3 has 14 residues. Partial CDR3 DNA: TGTGGTGCTAGGGGGGACAAAAGTGCAGAAACGCTGTAT. Translating it yields CGARGDKSAETLY. The full CDR3 protein reads CGARGDKSAETLYF.

A note on this clone: The genes and germline here are from mouse. Read sequence stops 1 residue before the CDR3 end, and the germline J gene provides the missing end. The V gene is TRBV31, the J gene TRBJ2-3; weak D call: TRBD2 (6 bases). Germline V CDR1 and CDR2: GKSSPN, SITVG. Trimming left V 5 bases short and J 0 bases short, with 12 bases between. The CDR3 covers 14 residues. The sequenced CDR3 bases are TGTGCCTGGGTACTGGGTCCTAGTGCAGAAACGCTGTAT. Protein sequence: CAWVLGPSAETLY. In full, the CDR3 reads CAWVLGPSAETLYF.

On this clone itself: These gene names are mouse names. The sequenced fragment ends 1 residue before the CDR3 boundary, so the rest is inferred from the germline J gene. The chain carries TRBV31 and TRBJ2-4; 9 nucleotides match TRBD2. Trimming at V came to 0 bases and at J to 0 bases, leaving 4 bases not matched to a gene. CDR1 is GKSSPN, CDR2 SITVG, per germline. The CDR3 sequence is 16 residues long. The part of the CDR3 DNA that was read is TGTGCCTGGAGTCTAGGGACTGGGAATAGTCAAAACACCTTGTAC. Its protein is CAWSLGTGNSQNTLY. The whole CDR3 protein is CAWSLGTGNSQNTLYF. Filled out from reference TRBV31 and TRBJ2-4, the complete variable domain reads AQTIHQWPVAEIKAVGSPLSLGCTIKGKSSPNLYWYWQATGGTLQQLFYSITVGQVESVVQLNLSASRPKDDQFILSTEKLLLSHSGFYLCAWSLGTGNSQNTLYFGAGTRLSVL.

This clone was recorded only once. Genes and germline come from the mouse. The read ends 1 residue before the CDR3 terminus; that terminus is restored from the germline J gene. V gene TRBV26 combines with J gene TRBJ1-1; D uncertain. V was shortened by 4 bases and J by 0 bases, with 9 bases between the two germline ends. This CDR3 is built from 14 residues. The germline gives CDR1 KGHPV, CDR2 FQNQEV (reference sequence). This chain's CDR3 is CASSRSGQNTEVFF. The covered CDR3 bases are TGTGCCAGCAGTCGTTCAGGACAGAACACAGAAGTCTTC.

In its sample, this clone was seen a few times. Gene names refer to mouse genes. The read comes to an end 1 residue before the CDR3 does, leaving the germline J gene to fill in the end. J is TRBJ1-2 and V is TRBV13-3, with 7 bases matching TRBD1. Per the germline V gene, CDR1 is NNHDY and CDR2 is SYVADS. With 5 bases clipped from V and 3 bases from J, the junction kept 10 bases outside the gene matches. The CDR3 has 15 residues. The CDR3 region is CASSEPRQGHSDYTF. The part of the CDR3 DNA that was read is TGTGCCAGCAGCGAGCCCAGACAGGGACACTCCGACTACACC.

This clone appeared a few times. Gene labels here are mouse ones. The CDR3 goes on 1 residue after the read ends, and that part is filled in from the germline J gene. The chain is built from TRBV3 and TRBJ2-7; TRBD2 matches 13 bases. The V and J ends lost 3 bases and 7 bases, in that order; junction bases with no gene match: 6. The CDR3 length is 15 residues. Germline V lookup: CDR1 SNHLY, CDR2 FYNGKV (reference sequence). The CDR3 here is CASSFRTGGAREQYF. CDR3 DNA, as far as it was read: TGTGCCAGCAGCTTCCGGACTGGGGGGGCGCGAGAACAGTAC.

The table lists this clone with a few counts. The gene names given are mouse names. The CDR3 is cut off 1 residue early in the read; its end comes from the germline J gene. This chain connects TRBV4 to TRBJ1-6; no clear D. TRBJ1-6 belongs to the ORF category, with a function that is uncertain. Germline CDR1 and CDR2: LGHDT and YNNKQL (reference sequence). This CDR3 spans 12 amino acids. The germline V and J ends were trimmed by 4 bases and 3 bases, with 1 base remaining between them. The CDR3 protein is CASSFYNSPLYF. The part of the CDR3 DNA that was read is TGTGCCAGCAGCTTCTATAATTCGCCCCTCTAC.

This clone was found a few times. Gene names denote mouse genes. Coverage ceases 1 residue before the CDR3 finishes, and the germline J gene fills in the end. The gene calls are TRBV15 and TRBJ1-4, with D maybe TRBD1 (6 bases). The CDR3 has 13 amino acids. Trimming removed 6 bases from V and 5 bases from J, with 10 bases in between. CDR1 and CDR2 (germline): SGHND, FRSKSL. Partial CDR3 DNA: TGTGCCAGCAGACGGGACACGAACGAAAGATTATTT. Translated, it gives CASRRDTNERLF. In full, the CDR3 is CASRRDTNERLFF.

Note on this clone: Gene and germline names: mouse. The read finishes 1 residue shy of the CDR3 end, and the germline J gene is used to complete it. The V gene is TRBV13-2, the J gene TRBJ2-4; TRBD2 is a possible D gene (7 bases). V was clipped by 0 bases and J by 0 bases, with 11 bases between them. Germline CDR1 NNHNN, CDR2 SYGAGS (reference sequence). This CDR3 is built from 16 residues. The CDR3 is CASGDAGGRSQNTLYF. CDR3 DNA, as far as it was read: TGTGCCAGCGGTGATGCTGGGGGCAGGAGTCAAAACACCTTGTAC.

For this clone: Gene names and germline refer to mouse. Read data end 1 residue before the CDR3 end; the end is taken from the germline J gene. The chain recombines TRBV2 with TRBJ2-3; D tentatively fits TRBD1 or TRBD2 (6 bases each). Germline assignment: CDR1 LGHNA and CDR2 YSYQKL. Trimming left V 3 bases short and J 1 base short, with 8 bases between. The CDR3 runs to 14 residues. CDR3 region: CASSQGAGAETLYF. The sequenced part of the CDR3 DNA is TGTGCCAGCAGCCAGGGGGCCGGTGCAGAAACGCTGTAT.

Turning to this clone: Gene names are mouse gene names. Coverage ceases 1 residue before the CDR3 finishes, and the germline J gene fills in the end. This chain joins TRBV19 and TRBJ1-6; no firm D call. TRBJ1-6 is annotated as an ORF whose role is uncertain. The CDR3 has 13 residues. V lost 2 bases and J lost 7, with 7 bases in between. CDR1 is FNHDT and CDR2 is SITEND in the germline V gene (reference sequence). The CDR3 protein is CASSIRENSPLYF. The CDR3 bases that were read are TGTGCCAGCAGTATCCGGGAGAATTCGCCCCTCTAC.

Of note for this clone: These gene names are mouse names. The DNA ends 1 residue before the CDR3 does, and the rest of the CDR3 is filled in from the germline J gene. The chain combines TRBV3 with TRBJ1-1; 7 bases fit TRBD1. The junction had 2 bases not matched to a gene; V was cut back by 5 bases and J by 5 bases. CDR1 SNHLY and CDR2 FYNGKV come from the germline V gene (reference sequence). The CDR3 loop spans 12 amino acids. The part of the CDR3 DNA that was read is TGTGCCAGCAGCACGACAGGGACAGAAGTCTTC. Its protein product is CASSTTGTEVF. The whole CDR3 sequence reads CASSTTGTEVFF.

As for this clone: Genes and germline are mouse. The CDR3 end is not reached by the read, which stops 1 residue before it; the germline J gene fills it in. The chain has TRBV19 and TRBJ2-7; 7 bases align to TRBD2. The germline V gene has CDR1 FNHDT and CDR2 SITEND (reference sequence). The J segment lost 2 bases and the V segment lost 1 base, leaving 3 bases of the junction unmatched. This CDR3 region has 14 residues. The CDR3 bases that were read are TGTGCCAGCAGTATAAGACTGGGAACCTATGAACAGTAC. As protein: CASSIRLGTYEQY. The whole CDR3 sequence reads CASSIRLGTYEQYF. The entire variable domain, with the rest obtained from reference TRBV19 and TRBJ2-7, is as follows: GGIITQTPKFLIGQEGQKLTLKCQQNFNHDTMYWYRQDSGKGLRLIYYSITENDLQKGDLSEGYDASREKKSSFSLTVTSAQKNEMAVFLCASSIRLGTYEQYFGPGTRLTVL.

This clone appeared a few times. Mouse names are used for the genes. The sequenced fragment ends 1 residue before the CDR3 boundary, so the rest is inferred from the germline J gene. The J gene is TRBJ2-2, the V gene TRBV23; the tabulated D call, TRBD1, remains unverified against the DNA. Germline CDR1 is KGHTA and CDR2 is FQNQQP. This CDR3 comprises 15 residues. CDR3 sequence reads: CSSSQEGANTGQLYF. The DNA read from the CDR3 is TGCTCCAGCAGTCAAGAGGGGGCCAACACCGGGCAGCTCTAC.

This clone came up once. Gene names and germline refer to mouse. The CDR3 is cut off 1 residue early in the read; its end comes from the germline J gene. J is TRBJ1-1 and V is TRBV13-1; 8 nucleotides match TRBD1. The CDR3 runs to 16 residues. J lost 2 bases, V lost 2 bases, and 8 bases had no gene match. Germline V gene sequence: CDR1 NSHNY, CDR2 SYGAGN. The CDR3 bases that were read are TGTGCCAGCAGTGACCGGACAGGGAAGGGCAACACAGAAGTCTTC. It codes for CASSDRTGKGNTEVF. In full, the CDR3 reads CASSDRTGKGNTEVFF.